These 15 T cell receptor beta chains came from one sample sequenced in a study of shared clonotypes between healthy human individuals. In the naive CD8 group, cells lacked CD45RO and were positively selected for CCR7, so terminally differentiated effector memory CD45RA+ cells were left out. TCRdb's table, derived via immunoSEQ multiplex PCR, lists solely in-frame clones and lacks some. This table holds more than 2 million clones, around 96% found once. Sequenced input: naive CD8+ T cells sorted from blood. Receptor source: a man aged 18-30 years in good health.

CDR3 sequence: CASSFPSGASGRATNEQFF. The CDR3 DNA sequence: TGTGCCAGCAGCTTCCCGTCGGGAGCTAGCGGGAGGGCCACGAATGAGCAGTTCTTC. The gene calls are TRBV7-2 and TRBJ2-1; TRBD2 agrees at 12 bases. The CDR3 has 19 amino acids. Germline assignment: CDR1 SGHTA and CDR2 FQGNSA. V lost 3 bases to trimming and J lost 7 bases; unmatched junction nucleotides: 16. Variable domain in full (rest from reference TRBV7-2 and TRBJ2-1): GAGVSQSPSNKVTEKGKDVELRCDPISGHTALYWYRQSLGQGLEFLIYFQGNSAPDKSGLPSDRFSAERTGGSVSTLTIQRTQQEDSAVYLCASSFPSGASGRATNEQFFGPGTRLTVL.

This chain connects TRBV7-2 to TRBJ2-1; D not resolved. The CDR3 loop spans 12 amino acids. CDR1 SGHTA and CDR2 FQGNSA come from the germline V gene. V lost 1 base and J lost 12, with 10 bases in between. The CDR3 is CASSLGIGVQFF. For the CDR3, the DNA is TGTGCCAGCAGCTTAGGGATCGGTGTGCAGTTCTTC.

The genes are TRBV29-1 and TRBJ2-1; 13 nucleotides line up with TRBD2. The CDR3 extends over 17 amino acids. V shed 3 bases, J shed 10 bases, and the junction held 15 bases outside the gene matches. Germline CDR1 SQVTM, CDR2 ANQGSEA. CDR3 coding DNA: TGCAGCGTTGAGCCCCGACTAGCGGGGGGCCCCTCTGGGGAGCAGTTCTTC. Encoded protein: CSVEPRLAGGPSGEQFF.

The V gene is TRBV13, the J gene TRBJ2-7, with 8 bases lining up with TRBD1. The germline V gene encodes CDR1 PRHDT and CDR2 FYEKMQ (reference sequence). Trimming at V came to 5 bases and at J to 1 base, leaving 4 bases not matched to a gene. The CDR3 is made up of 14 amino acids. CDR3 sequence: CASSPRDRSYEQYF. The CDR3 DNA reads TGTGCCAGCAGCCCGCGGGACAGGTCCTACGAGCAGTACTTC.

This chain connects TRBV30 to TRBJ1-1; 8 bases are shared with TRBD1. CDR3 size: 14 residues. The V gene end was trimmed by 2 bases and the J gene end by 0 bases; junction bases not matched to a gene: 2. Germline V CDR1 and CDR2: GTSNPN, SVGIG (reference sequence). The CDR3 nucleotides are TGTGCCTGGAGTCACAGGGGGTTGAACACTGAAGCTTTCTTT. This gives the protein CAWSHRGLNTEAFF.

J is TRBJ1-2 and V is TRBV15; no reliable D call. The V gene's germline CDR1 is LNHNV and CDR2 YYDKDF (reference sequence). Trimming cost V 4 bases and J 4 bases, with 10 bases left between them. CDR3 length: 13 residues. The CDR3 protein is CATSIWVGYGYTF. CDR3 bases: TGTGCCACCAGCATCTGGGTTGGCTATGGCTACACCTTC.

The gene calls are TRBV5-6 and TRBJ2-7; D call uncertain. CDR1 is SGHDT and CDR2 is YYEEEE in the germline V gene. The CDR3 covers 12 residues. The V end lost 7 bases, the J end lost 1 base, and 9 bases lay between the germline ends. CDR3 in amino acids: CASGSWSYEQYF. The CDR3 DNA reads TGTGCCAGCGGTTCTTGGTCCTACGAGCAGTACTTC.

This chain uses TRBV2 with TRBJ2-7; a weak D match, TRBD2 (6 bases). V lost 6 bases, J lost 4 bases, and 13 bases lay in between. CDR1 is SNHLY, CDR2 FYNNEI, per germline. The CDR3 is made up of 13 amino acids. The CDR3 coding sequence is TGTGCCAGCAGCTCCCCGGGAGAGTACGAGCAGTACTTC. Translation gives CASSSPGEYEQYF.

CDR3 residues: CASSFMPGGTTDTQYF. The CDR3 DNA follows: TGTGCCAGCAGTTTTATGCCCGGGGGGACCACAGATACGCAGTATTTT. This sequence joins TRBV28 and TRBJ2-3, with 7 nucleotides matching TRBD2. The CDR3 has 16 residues. CDR1 is MDHEN and CDR2 is SYDVKM in the germline V gene. The trim removed 3 bases at V and 2 bases at J, leaving 8 bases unmatched.

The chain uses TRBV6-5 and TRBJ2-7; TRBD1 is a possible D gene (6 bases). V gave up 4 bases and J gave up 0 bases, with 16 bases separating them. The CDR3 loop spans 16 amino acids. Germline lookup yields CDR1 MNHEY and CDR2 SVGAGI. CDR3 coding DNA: TGTGCCAGCAGTTTCGGAGGACAGCCCCCCTCCTACGAGCAGTACTTC. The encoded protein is CASSFGGQPPSYEQYF.

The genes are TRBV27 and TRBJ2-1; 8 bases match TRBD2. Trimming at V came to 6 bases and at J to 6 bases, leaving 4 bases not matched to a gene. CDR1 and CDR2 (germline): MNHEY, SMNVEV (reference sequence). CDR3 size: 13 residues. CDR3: CASSGGAFNEQFF. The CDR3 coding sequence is TGTGCCAGCAGCGGGGGGGCGTTCAATGAGCAGTTCTTC.

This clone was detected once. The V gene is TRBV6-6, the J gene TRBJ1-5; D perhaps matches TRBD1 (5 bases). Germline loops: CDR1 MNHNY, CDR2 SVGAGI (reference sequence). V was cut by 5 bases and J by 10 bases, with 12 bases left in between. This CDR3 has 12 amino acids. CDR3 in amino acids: CASSGLRDPQHF. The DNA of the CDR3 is TGTGCCAGCAGTGGGCTTCGGGACCCCCAGCATTTT.

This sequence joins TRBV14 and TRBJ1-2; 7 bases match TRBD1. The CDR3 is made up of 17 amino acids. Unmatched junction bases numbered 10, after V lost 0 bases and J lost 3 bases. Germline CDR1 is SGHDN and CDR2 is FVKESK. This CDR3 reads CASSQDLGTGDHYGYTF. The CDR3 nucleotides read TGTGCCAGCAGCCAAGATCTTGGCACAGGGGACCACTATGGCTACACCTTC.

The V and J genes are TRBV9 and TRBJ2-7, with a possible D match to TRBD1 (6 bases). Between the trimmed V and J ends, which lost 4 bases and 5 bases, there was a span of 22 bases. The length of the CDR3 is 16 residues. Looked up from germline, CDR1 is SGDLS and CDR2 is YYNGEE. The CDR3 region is CASSPSATGLRDEQYF. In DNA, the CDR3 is TGTGCCAGCAGCCCCTCCGCGACAGGCCTTCGAGACGAGCAGTACTTC.

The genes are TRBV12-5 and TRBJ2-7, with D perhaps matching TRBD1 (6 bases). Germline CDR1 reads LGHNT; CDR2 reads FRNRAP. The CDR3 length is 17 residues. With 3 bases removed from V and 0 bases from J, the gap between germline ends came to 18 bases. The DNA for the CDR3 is TGTGCTAGTGGTTTCTGGTCAGGGGTTACTAGCTCCTACGAGCAGTACTTC. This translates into CASGFWSGVTSSYEQYF.